A selection of T cell receptor beta chains follows, all from one sample in a study of shared clonotypes between healthy human individuals. The data were produced by immunoSEQ multiplex PCR, yet TCRdb's version contains in-frame clones alone and is incomplete. The sample shows under 200,000 clones, 85% to 95% of them seen only once. Sequencing was performed on naive CD4+ T cells sorted from blood. All receptors come from a woman aged 25-40 years in good health. CDR3s include the opening cysteine and the closing phenylalanine or tryptophan.

>TRBV5-6
CASSLGGAPHYEQYF
>TRBV6-1
CASSSTGGNTEAFF
>TRBV7-9
CASSLAGGANQPQHF
>TRBV10-1
CASRGGLNTEAFF
>TRBV18
CASSPATSEPTDTQYF
>TRBV4-1
CASSQDFGLRRGYEQYF
>TRBV18
CASSPQGASEKLFF
>TRBV6-6
CASANLWQGDGEQFF
>TRBV19
CASSIRRTVPEQFF
>TRBV6-1
CASSEVDSWSRRQPQHF
>TRBV7-9
CASSSRSVGEQYF
>TRBV6-1
CASSPSEGADYGYTF
>TRBV6-6
CASSWEGGRETQYF
>TRBV27
CASSLRGETQYF
>TRBV28
CASSSGGLEYF
>TRBV27
CASSLLGLADYNEQFF
>TRBV28
CASTGVETQYF
>TRBV4-1
CASSQDPTGVSYEQYF
>TRBV6-4
CATDGRCYEQYF
>TRBV6-5
CASRKGQGGEQYF
>TRBV5-5
CASSLHRADYGYTF
>TRBV27
CASSIADRNTEAFF
>TRBV19
CASSIRLAGGREQFF
>TRBV28
CASSPDEGWGRNQPQHF